Listed below are T cell receptor beta chains from one sample, sequenced in a study of blood T cell repertoires in COVID-19. TCRdb's copy holds only in-frame clones and misses some; the assay was immunoSEQ multiplex PCR. The data show a few hundred thousand clones, with around 82% seen just once and about 1.2% held by the top ten. Sequencing used peripheral blood. Every receptor here comes from a woman between 45 and 65 years old with acute or convalescent COVID-19. CDR3s include the opening cysteine and the closing phenylalanine or tryptophan. A D gene is named only where the DNA matches it firmly. Size tells how often a clone was seen (once, few, many) or the class of an expanded clone, and some rows leave it out.

d_call: TRBD1
clone_size: -
v_call: TRBV4-2
j_call: TRBJ1-2
cdr3_nt: TGTGCCAGCAGCCAGGATCCGGGACAGACTAACTATGGCTACACCTTC
cdr3_aa: CASSQDPGQTNYGYTF

d_call: TRBD2
clone_size: -
v_call: TRBV29-1
j_call: TRBJ2-3
cdr3_nt: TGCAGCGTTGAAGAGAGCGGGAGTCGCACAGATACGCAGTATTTT
cdr3_aa: CSVEESGSRTDTQYF

d_call: -
clone_size: -
v_call: TRBV6-5
j_call: TRBJ1-6
cdr3_nt: TGTGCCAGCAGTTACTCGGGGAGATCTGGGGCACCCCTCCACTTT
cdr3_aa: CASSYSGRSGAPLHF

d_call: TRBD1
clone_size: -
v_call: TRBV24-1
j_call: TRBJ1-3
cdr3_nt: TGTGCCACCAGTGATCCCACAGGGGACAGCTCTGGAAACACCATATATTTT
cdr3_aa: CATSDPTGDSSGNTIYF

d_call: TRBD1
clone_size: -
v_call: TRBV5-1
j_call: TRBJ1-2
cdr3_nt: TGCGCCAGCAGCTTCTCCGGGACAGGGATTACCTATGGCTACACCTTC
cdr3_aa: CASSFSGTGITYGYTF

d_call: -
clone_size: -
v_call: TRBV19
j_call: TRBJ1-1
cdr3_nt: TGTGCCAGTAGTAGACGGGGAAAAGCTTTCTTT
cdr3_aa: CASSRRGKAFF

d_call: TRBD2
clone_size: -
v_call: TRBV6-6
j_call: TRBJ2-5
cdr3_nt: TGTGCCAGCAGTTACTCTAGCGGGAGGGGGGAGACCCAGTACTTC
cdr3_aa: CASSYSSGRGETQYF

d_call: -
clone_size: -
v_call: TRBV10-3
j_call: TRBJ1-2
cdr3_nt: TGTGCCATCAGTGAGTCCGGGGGGAATGGCTACACCTTC
cdr3_aa: CAISESGGNGYTF

d_call: -
clone_size: -
v_call: TRBV18
j_call: TRBJ2-7
cdr3_nt: TGTGCCAGCTCCCGGACTGGGCTCGAGCAGTACTTC
cdr3_aa: CASSRTGLEQYF

d_call: -
clone_size: -
v_call: TRBV7-2
j_call: TRBJ2-7
cdr3_nt: TGTGCCAGCAATACTCCCAGGACCGGGCAGGGCAGGTACGAGCAGTACTTC
cdr3_aa: CASNTPRTGQGRYEQYF

d_call: -
clone_size: few
v_call: TRBV18
j_call: TRBJ1-1
cdr3_nt: TGTGCCAGCTCACCACCTTCTAGGGGGGCTTTCTTT
cdr3_aa: CASSPPSRGAFF

d_call: TRBD1
clone_size: -
v_call: TRBV5-4
j_call: TRBJ2-3
cdr3_nt: TGTGCCAGCAGCCCAAGGACAGGGCCCACAGATACGCAGTATTTT
cdr3_aa: CASSPRTGPTDTQYF

d_call: -
clone_size: -
v_call: TRBV2
j_call: TRBJ1-2
cdr3_nt: TGTGCCAGCAGTCCCTCGCGGGATGGCTACACCTTC
cdr3_aa: CASSPSRDGYTF

d_call: -
clone_size: -
v_call: TRBV5-5
j_call: TRBJ2-7
cdr3_nt: TGTGCCAGCAGCTTGGCGGTCTCAAAGCCCTACGAGCAGTACTTC
cdr3_aa: CASSLAVSKPYEQYF

d_call: TRBD2
clone_size: -
v_call: TRBV2
j_call: TRBJ2-5
cdr3_nt: TGTGCCAGCAGCACCTCGACTAGCGGGGGGAACCAAGAGACCCAGTACTTC
cdr3_aa: CASSTSTSGGNQETQYF

d_call: -
clone_size: -
v_call: TRBV19
j_call: TRBJ1-5
cdr3_nt: TGTGCCAGTAGTCCGCCTTCGGGTCAGCCCCAGCATTTT
cdr3_aa: CASSPPSGQPQHF

d_call: TRBD2
clone_size: -
v_call: TRBV4-1
j_call: TRBJ2-3
cdr3_nt: TGCGCCAGCAGCCAGCCTAAACTTAGCGGGGGCGCCTCCAGAAGCACAGATACGCAGTATTTT
cdr3_aa: CASSQPKLSGGASRSTDTQYF

d_call: -
clone_size: -
v_call: TRBV7-9
j_call: TRBJ2-3
cdr3_nt: TGTGCCAGCAGCTCGCGGGCCGGGGCAGATACGCAGTATTTT
cdr3_aa: CASSSRAGADTQYF

d_call: TRBD2
clone_size: few
v_call: TRBV5-8
j_call: TRBJ2-1
cdr3_nt: TGTGCCAGCAGGTACGGACTAGCGGGACCCAATGAGCAGTTCTTC
cdr3_aa: CASRYGLAGPNEQFF

d_call: TRBD1
clone_size: -
v_call: TRBV18
j_call: TRBJ1-2
cdr3_nt: TGTGCCAGCTTTGACGGACAGGGTCCTTATGGCTACACCTTC
cdr3_aa: CASFDGQGPYGYTF

d_call: -
clone_size: -
v_call: TRBV6-1
j_call: TRBJ2-5
cdr3_nt: TGTGCCAGCAGTGGAGGGAGATCCTCTTTGAAAAGGGAGACCCAGTACTTC
cdr3_aa: CASSGGRSSLKRETQYF

d_call: TRBD1
clone_size: once
v_call: TRBV7-8
j_call: TRBJ2-4
cdr3_nt: TGTGCCAGCAGTACACAGGGGGGAAACATTCAGTACTTC
cdr3_aa: CASSTQGGNIQYF

d_call: TRBD1
clone_size: -
v_call: TRBV5-1
j_call: TRBJ2-6
cdr3_nt: TGCGCCAGCAGCCAACAGGGGTTCCCCCCCTCTGGGGCCAACGTCCTGACTTTC
cdr3_aa: CASSQQGFPPSGANVLTF

d_call: -
clone_size: -
v_call: TRBV27
j_call: TRBJ1-2
cdr3_nt: TGTGCCAGCAGCCCACTCGGACAGCAGTATGGCTACACCTTC
cdr3_aa: CASSPLGQQYGYTF

d_call: TRBD1
clone_size: -
v_call: TRBV7-9
j_call: TRBJ2-1
cdr3_nt: TGTGCCAGCAGCTTAACCGGGACAGATTCTTACAATGAGCAGTTCTTC
cdr3_aa: CASSLTGTDSYNEQFF

d_call: -
clone_size: -
v_call: TRBV11-3
j_call: TRBJ1-1
cdr3_nt: TGTGCCAGCAGCTTGCGGGGGAGCCCTGAAGCTTTCTTT
cdr3_aa: CASSLRGSPEAFF